A selection of T cell receptor beta chains follows, all from one sample in a study of blood T cell repertoires in COVID-19. Generated by immunoSEQ multiplex PCR, the TCRdb table keeps only in-frame clones and is missing some. The sample has 80,000 to 95,000 clones; 75% to 85% are singletons. The sequencing input was peripheral blood. The receptor set was obtained from a man older than 75 with COVID-19, enrolled during active disease. The CDR3 runs from the conserved cysteine through the conserved F or W. D genes are given only for firm matches. Where a row states a size, it is once, few, many or the class of an expanded clone; other rows omit it.

abundance	v_gene	j_gene	d_gene	len	CDR3nt	CDR3aa
few	TRBV6-5	TRBJ2-2	TRBD2	14	TGTGCCAGCCGGACTAGCGGGGCCACCGGGGAGCTGTTTTTT	CASRTSGATGELFF
few	TRBV5-8	TRBJ2-3	TRBD1	15	TGTGCCAGCAGTTCCGGGACAGGGGCGGCAGATACGCAGTATTTT	CASSSGTGAADTQYF
NA	TRBV20-1	TRBJ2-3	TRBD2	14	TGCAGTGCTAGTGGCTTGGCGGGAGAAGATACGCAGTATTTT	CSASGLAGEDTQYF
NA	TRBV15	TRBJ1-1	NA	13	TGTGCCACCAGCAGACAGGGAAACACTGAAGCTTTCTTT	CATSRQGNTEAFF
NA	TRBV30	TRBJ1-2	NA	13	TGTGCCTGGAGTGTAGCAGGGGACTATGGCTACACCTTC	CAWSVAGDYGYTF
NA	TRBV7-9	TRBJ2-5	NA	14	TGTGCCAGCAGCTTAGGGGGACTCCAAGAGACCCAGTACTTC	CASSLGGLQETQYF
NA	TRBV18	TRBJ1-3	NA	14	TGTGCCAGCCTCCGGGTAGACTCTGGAAACACCATATATTTT	CASLRVDSGNTIYF
NA	TRBV6-5	TRBJ2-1	NA	15	TGTGCCTCCCTCGAGGGGGAAGTCTTGAGCAATGAGCAGTTCTTC	CASLEGEVLSNEQFF
few	TRBV28	TRBJ1-2	TRBD1	15	TGTGCCAGCAGTCCCCCGGGACAGGCCCTTTATGGCTACACCTTC	CASSPPGQALYGYTF
few	TRBV5-1	TRBJ2-1	TRBD2	17	TGCGCCAGCAGCTTGGAGGTAGCGGGAGGTTTTCAAAATGAGCAGTTCTTC	CASSLEVAGGFQNEQFF
NA	TRBV10-3	TRBJ2-5	NA	15	TGTGCCATCAGTGAGTCAATGGGCGGGGTGGAGACCCAGTACTTC	CAISESMGGVETQYF
few	TRBV5-1	TRBJ1-2	TRBD1	15	TGCGCCAGCAGCTTGGCGACAGGGGGAAACTATGGCTACACCTTC	CASSLATGGNYGYTF
NA	TRBV11-1	TRBJ1-2	NA	13	TGTGCCAGCAGCTTTGTTTCGAACTATGGCTACACCTTC	CASSFVSNYGYTF
NA	TRBV5-1	TRBJ2-7	TRBD1	17	TGCGCCAGCAGCTTGGTGTCCGGGACAGGGCCCTACTACGAGCAGTACTTC	CASSLVSGTGPYYEQYF
NA	TRBV10-2	TRBJ2-7	NA	14	TGCGCCAGCAGCGTTACAGGGAGCTCCTACGAGCAGTACTTC	CASSVTGSSYEQYF
NA	TRBV11-2	TRBJ2-5	TRBD1	14	TGTGCCAGCAGCTTTGGGGGACAGCAAGAGACCCAGTACTTC	CASSFGGQQETQYF
NA	TRBV6-5	TRBJ2-7	TRBD1	15	TGTGCCAGCAGTTACTCGGGACAGGGTGGTATCGAGCAGTACTTC	CASSYSGQGGIEQYF
NA	TRBV3-1/TRBV3-2	TRBJ1-2	NA	13	TGTGCCAGCAGCATGGGACTGAGATATGGCTACACCTTC	CASSMGLRYGYTF
NA	TRBV11-2	TRBJ2-3	NA	15	TGTGCCAGCAGCGGCAGCGGCGACGGCACAGATACGCAGTATTTT	CASSGSGDGTDTQYF
few	TRBV6-6	TRBJ2-7	TRBD2	16	TGTGCCAGCAACGGACTAGCGGGAATGGGATCCTACGAGCAGTACTTC	CASNGLAGMGSYEQYF
NA	TRBV19	TRBJ2-5	TRBD1	14	TGTGCCAGTAGTATGGGGGGACAGGGAGAGACCCAGTACTTC	CASSMGGQGETQYF
NA	TRBV2	TRBJ2-7	TRBD1	15	TGTGCCAGCAGTAACCAGGGGGCCAGATACTACGAGCAGTACTTC	CASSNQGARYYEQYF
few	TRBV5-1	TRBJ1-6	TRBD1	14	TGCGCCAGCAGCCCAGACAGGGATAATTCACCCCTCCACTTT	CASSPDRDNSPLHF
few	TRBV11-3	TRBJ2-5	TRBD1	13	TGTGCCAGCAGCCCCACAGGGGCAGAGACCCAGTACTTC	CASSPTGAETQYF
NA	TRBV4-1	TRBJ1-5	TRBD1	17	TGCGCCAGCAGCCAAGAGGTCGGGACAGGAGACTACCAGCCCCAGCATTTT	CASSQEVGTGDYQPQHF
NA	TRBV7-3	TRBJ2-1	TRBD2	15	TGTGCCAGCAGCTTAAAGGGGCTAGCGGGAGAGGGGCAGTTCTTC	CASSLKGLAGEGQFF
NA	TRBV20-1	TRBJ2-1	TRBD1	11	TGCACCGTTTATAACAGGGGGGAGCAGTTCTTC	CTVYNRGEQFF
NA	TRBV4-2	TRBJ2-1	TRBD2	16	TGTGCCAGCAGCACCCGGACTAGCGGGAGTGTTCATGAGCAGTTCTTC	CASSTRTSGSVHEQFF
few	TRBV5-6	TRBJ2-1	TRBD1	13	TGTGCCAGCAGCAGGACAGGGTCTACGCGGCAGTTCTTC	CASSRTGSTRQFF
NA	TRBV27	TRBJ1-6	TRBD1	14	TGTGCCAGCAGCAGGGACAGGGTTTCTTCACCCCTCCACTTT	CASSRDRVSSPLHF
NA	TRBV4-1	TRBJ1-4	NA	16	TGCGCCAGCAGCCGAGCTCCGACAGCAACTAATGAAAAACTGTTTTTT	CASSRAPTATNEKLFF
NA	TRBV19	TRBJ1-2	TRBD1	13	TGTGCCAGTAGTAGGGGACAGATCTATGGCTACACCTTC	CASSRGQIYGYTF
NA	TRBV27	TRBJ2-1	TRBD2	16	TGTGCCAGCAGTTCCCGGGAGGGGATAGTCTACAATGAGCAGTTCTTC	CASSSREGIVYNEQFF
NA	TRBV7-2	TRBJ1-2	TRBD1	14	TGTGCCAGCAGCATTACAGGGGGCCGCTATGGCTACACCTTC	CASSITGGRYGYTF
NA	TRBV19	TRBJ2-2	TRBD2	14	TGTGCCAGTAGTACTAGCGGGGGCACCGGGGAGCTGTTTTTT	CASSTSGGTGELFF
once	TRBV6-5	TRBJ2-7	TRBD2	16	TGTGCCAGCAGTTACCGCCGGGGGGTTACTGCCTACGAGCAGTACTTC	CASSYRRGVTAYEQYF
NA	TRBV18	TRBJ1-1	NA	17	TGTGCCAGCTCTCCGAGGAGATTAGGGGCCTCGAACACTGAAGCTTTCTTT	CASSPRRLGASNTEAFF
NA	TRBV6-5	TRBJ1-2	TRBD1	14	TGTGCCAGCAGCCCCGGACAGGGGGCGGCTGGCTACACCTTC	CASSPGQGAAGYTF
NA	TRBV27	TRBJ2-3	NA	14	TGTGCCAGCAGTCCCGGGGACTTCACAGATACGCAGTATTTT	CASSPGDFTDTQYF
NA	TRBV19	TRBJ2-1	NA	21	TGTGCCAGTCCCAAGGACAGGGGACTACATCCCGGGACTAGCTGGTACAATGAGCAGTTCTTC	CASPKDRGLHPGTSWYNEQFF
NA	TRBV5-6	TRBJ2-7	NA	13	TGTGCCAGCAGCTTTCTGGGAGGCTACGAGCAGTACTTC	CASSFLGGYEQYF
NA	TRBV30	TRBJ2-5	TRBD2	15	TGTGCCTGGAGTTCGGTCACTAGCGTTAAAGAGACCCAGTACTTC	CAWSSVTSVKETQYF
NA	TRBV11-2	TRBJ1-6	NA	14	TGTGCCAGCAGCTTAGATTTCTCGGGGTCACCCCTCCACTTT	CASSLDFSGSPLHF
NA	TRBV11-1	TRBJ1-1	TRBD1	14	TGTGCCAGCAGCTCACGGACAGGGGACACTGAAGCTTTCTTT	CASSSRTGDTEAFF
NA	TRBV6-4	TRBJ1-6	NA	14	TGTGCCAGCAGTGGAGACAGCTATAATTCACCCCTCCACTTT	CASSGDSYNSPLHF
NA	TRBV15	TRBJ2-1	NA	16	TGTGCCACCAGCAGAGATCGAGGGGGCTCCTACAATGAGCAGTTCTTC	CATSRDRGGSYNEQFF
NA	TRBV6-5	TRBJ2-7	TRBD1	15	TGTGCCAGCAGTAAAACCGGGACAGGGGGTCACGAGCAGTACTTC	CASSKTGTGGHEQYF
NA	TRBV28	TRBJ2-5	TRBD2	19	TGTGCCAGCAGTTTGGGGACTAGCGGGAGATCGTCGCCTCAAGAGACCCAGTACTTC	CASSLGTSGRSSPQETQYF
NA	TRBV7-2	TRBJ2-2	TRBD2	17	TGTGCCAGCAGCTTAGGTTTAGCGGGAGGGCCCACCGGGGAGCTGTTTTTT	CASSLGLAGGPTGELFF
NA	TRBV6-5	TRBJ1-1	NA	15	TGTGCCAGCAGTTACTCCGGGGTTTGGAACACTGAAGCTTTCTTT	CASSYSGVWNTEAFF
once	TRBV3-1/TRBV3-2	TRBJ2-3	NA	16	TGTGCCAGCAGCCCCCTAGACGGGACAACCACAGATACGCAGTATTTT	CASSPLDGTTTDTQYF